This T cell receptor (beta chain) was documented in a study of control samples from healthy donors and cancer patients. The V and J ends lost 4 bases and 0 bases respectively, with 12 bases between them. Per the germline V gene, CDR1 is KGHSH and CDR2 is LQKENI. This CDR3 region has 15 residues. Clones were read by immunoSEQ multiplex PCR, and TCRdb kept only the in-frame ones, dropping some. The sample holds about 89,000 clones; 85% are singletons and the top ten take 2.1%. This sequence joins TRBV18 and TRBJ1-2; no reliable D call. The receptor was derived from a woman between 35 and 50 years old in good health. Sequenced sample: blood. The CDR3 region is CASSRSDGPNYGYTF. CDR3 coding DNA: TGTGCCAGCTCACGATCGGACGGCCCTAACTATGGCTACACCTTC.